This T cell receptor (beta chain) appears in the sequencing data of a study of T cell responses to AZD1222 COVID-19 vaccine. Trimming stripped 5 bases from V and 3 bases from J, with 14 bases between. Germline CDR1 is KGHSH and CDR2 is LQKENI. The CDR3 sequence is 15 residues long. Clones were read by immunoSEQ multiplex PCR, and TCRdb kept only the in-frame ones, dropping some. The table includes about 180,000 clones, about nine tenths detected once. To note about this clone: As yet, its antigen is unknown.

General study results and limits: Donors were mostly white British, more females; clonal diversity possibly underestimated. Seropositive AZD1222 recipients at baseline numbered only five to seven. Of spike-specific TCRs, nearly half reportedly target regions left unmutated in variants.

This TCR was sampled from an adult who received the AZD1222 COVID-19 vaccine. V is TRBV18 and J is TRBJ1-3; D is possibly TRBD1 (6 bases). The sequenced sample was peripheral blood, obtained 28 days after the second AZD1222 dose. The CDR3 bases are TGTGCCAGCTCAGTCTCCAGGGGTGATGGAAACACCATATATTTT. Its protein is CASSVSRGDGNTIYF.